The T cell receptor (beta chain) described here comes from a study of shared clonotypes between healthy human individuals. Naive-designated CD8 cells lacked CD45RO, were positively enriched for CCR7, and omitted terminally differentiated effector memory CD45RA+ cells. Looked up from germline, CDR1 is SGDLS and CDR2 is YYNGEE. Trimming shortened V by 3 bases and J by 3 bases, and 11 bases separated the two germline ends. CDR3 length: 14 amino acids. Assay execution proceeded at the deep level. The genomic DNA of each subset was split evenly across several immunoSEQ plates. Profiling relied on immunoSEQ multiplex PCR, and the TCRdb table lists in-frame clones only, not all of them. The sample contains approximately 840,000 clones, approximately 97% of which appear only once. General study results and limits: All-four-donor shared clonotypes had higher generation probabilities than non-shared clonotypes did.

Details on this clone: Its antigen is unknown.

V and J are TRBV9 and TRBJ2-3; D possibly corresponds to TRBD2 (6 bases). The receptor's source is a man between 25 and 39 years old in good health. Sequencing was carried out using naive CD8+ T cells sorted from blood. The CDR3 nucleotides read TGTGCCAGCAGCGCGTGGGACTGGACAGATACGCAGTATTTT. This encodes CASSAWDWTDTQYF.